The following is a TCR beta chain sequence with its context. Antigen: not known. These data are taken from a study of PD-L1 blockade in urothelial cancer. The time point denotes: pretreatment peripheral blood. TCR analog templates of synthetic origin were spiked into each PCR. Assay used: immunoSEQ multiplex PCR; TCRdb lists only in-frame clones, some missing. There are about 70,000 clones in the sample; around 90% occur only once, and under 6% lies in the top ten. Regarding the study as a whole: Durable-benefit patients showed greater tumor-associated blood clone expansion at 3 weeks.

This CDR3 contains 15 residues. The germline V gene encodes CDR1 SGHVS and CDR2 FNYEAQ. V was clipped by 1 base and J by 2 bases, with 10 bases between them. This TCR derives from a man in his 70s with urothelial cancer. The J gene is TRBJ2-3, the V gene TRBV7-6; no clear D. Material: PBMCs, obtained around atezolizumab (anti-PD-L1) treatment. CDR3 bases: TGTGCCAGCAGCTTAGGGCAGGTGCTCACAGATACGCAGTATTTT. This gives the protein CASSLGQVLTDTQYF. Supplemented by reference TRBV7-6 and TRBJ2-3, the full variable domain reads GAGVSQSPRYKVTKRGQDVALRCDPISGHVSLYWYRQALGQGPEFLTYFNYEAQQDKSGLPNDRFSAERPEGSISTLTIQRTEQRDSAMYRCASSLGQVLTDTQYFGPGTRLTVL.